The 10 T cell receptor beta chains listed next were all sequenced from one sample in a study of blood T cell repertoires in COVID-19. Sequencing used immunoSEQ multiplex PCR; TCRdb keeps in-frame clones, though not all of them. Here the sample spans some 250,000 clones, around 86% being singletons. The sequencing input was peripheral blood. All receptors come from a woman between 25 and 40 years old who had recovered from COVID-19.

The chain combines TRBV19 with TRBJ2-5; tentatively, D is TRBD2 (6 bases). Germline CDR1 reads LNHDA; CDR2 reads SQIVND (reference sequence). The germline V and J ends were trimmed by 4 bases and 3 bases, with 15 bases remaining between them. The CDR3 is made up of 15 amino acids. Written as DNA, the CDR3 is TGTGCCAGTAGTAATGAGGGGAGGAGGAAAGAGACCCAGTACTTC. This codes for CASSNEGRRKETQYF. The full variable domain, rest sourced from reference TRBV19 and TRBJ2-5, is DGGITQSPKYLFRKEGQNVTLSCEQNLNHDAMYWYRQDPGQGLRLIYYSQIVNDFQKGDIAEGYSVSREKKESFPLTVTSAQKNPTAFYLCASSNEGRRKETQYFGPGTRLLVL.

V and J are TRBV7-8 and TRBJ2-7; 8 bases agree with TRBD1. The germline CDR1 and CDR2 sequences are SGHVS and FQNEAQ. Germline trimming cut 4 bases from V and 6 bases from J; bases unmatched to any gene: 17. CDR3 length: 17 residues. CDR3 loop: CASSYGTGGRDEVEQYF. CDR3 nucleotides: TGTGCCAGCAGCTACGGGACAGGAGGCAGGGATGAGGTCGAGCAGTACTTC.

V is TRBV5-4 and J is TRBJ1-2; 7 nucleotides agree with TRBD1. Trimming took 9 bases from V and 2 from J; bases not matched to a gene: 10. The CDR3 covers 14 residues. Looked up from germline, CDR1 is SGHNT and CDR2 is YYREEE (reference sequence). The CDR3 loop is CATGGGGPNYGYTF. Here the CDR3 DNA reads TGTGCCACAGGGGGTGGGGGGCCCAACTATGGCTACACCTTC. Filled out from reference TRBV5-4 and TRBJ1-2, the complete variable domain reads ETGVTQSPTHLIKTRGQQVTLRCSSQSGHNTVSWYQQALGQGPQFIFQYYREEENGRGNFPPRFSGLQFPNYSSELNVNALELDDSALYLCATGGGGPNYGYTFGSGTRLTVV.

This chain uses TRBV7-9 with TRBJ1-1; TRBD1 is a possible D gene (5 bases). Germline CDR1 reads SEHNR; CDR2 reads FQNEAQ (reference sequence). The CDR3 loop spans 16 amino acids. Trimming took 5 bases from V and 5 from J, leaving 21 bases between them. The CDR3 here is CASSPLGQPAGTEAFF. The CDR3 region has the DNA TGTGCCAGCAGCCCATTAGGGCAGCCAGCAGGGACTGAAGCTTTCTTT.

The V call is TRBV29-1, the J call TRBJ1-1, with no clear D. The ends were cut back, 5 bases at V and 1 base at J, with 11 bases in the middle. Germline V gene data show CDR1 as SQVTM and CDR2 as ANQGSEA. The CDR3 extends over 13 amino acids. CDR3 bases: TGCAGCGTTTTTGGGGAGGGGAACACTGAAGCTTTCTTT. It encodes CSVFGEGNTEAFF. Full variable domain (missing parts from reference TRBV29-1 and TRBJ1-1): SAVISQKPSRDICQRGTSLTIQCQVDSQVTMMFWYRQQPGQSLTLIATANQGSEATYESGFVIDKFPISRPNLTFSTLTVSNMSPEDSSIYLCSVFGEGNTEAFFGQGTRLTVV.

The V gene is TRBV5-6, the J gene TRBJ1-6; perhaps TRBD1 as D (6 bases). Germline-derived CDR1 and CDR2 are SGHDT and YYEEEE. The CDR3 is 16 residues long. Trimming left V 1 base short and J 7 bases short, with 15 bases between. DNA of the CDR3: TGTGCCAGCAGCTTGACAGGGAATGGGGCCAATTCACCCCTCCACTTT. This translates into CASSLTGNGANSPLHF.

The chain carries TRBV19 and TRBJ2-1; 7 bases fit TRBD2. The CDR3 totals 14 residues. Germline-derived CDR1 and CDR2 are LNHDA and SQIVND (reference sequence). J gave up 4 bases and V 3 bases, and 3 bases lay outside the gene matches. The CDR3 reads CASSIGTIYNEQFF. In DNA form, the CDR3 reads TGTGCCAGTAGTATTGGGACTATATACAATGAGCAGTTCTTC.

The V and J genes are TRBV7-2 and TRBJ2-1; D perhaps matches TRBD1 (6 bases). V shed 3 bases and J shed 1 base, with 10 bases lying between them. Looked up from germline, CDR1 is SGHTA and CDR2 is FQGNSA. The CDR3 totals 15 residues. The CDR3 DNA sequence: TGTGCCAGCAGCTTCGACAGGCAATCCTACAATGAGCAGTTCTTC. Protein: CASSFDRQSYNEQFF. The full variable domain, completed using reference TRBV7-2 and TRBJ2-1, is GAGVSQSPSNKVTEKGKDVELRCDPISGHTALYWYRQSLGQGLEFLIYFQGNSAPDKSGLPSDRFSAERTGGSVSTLTIQRTQQEDSAVYLCASSFDRQSYNEQFFGPGTRLTVL.

This chain connects TRBV19 to TRBJ2-3; 7 bases fit TRBD1. Germline loops: CDR1 LNHDA, CDR2 SQIVND (reference sequence). V was pared by 10 bases and J by 2 bases, with 9 bases of the junction left unmatched. This CDR3 region has 14 residues. Here the CDR3 reads CATSKGTDTDTQYF. CDR3 DNA: TGTGCCACCTCAAAGGGGACAGACACAGATACGCAGTATTTT.

The CDR3 DNA sequence: TGTGCCAGCAGCTCTCGGGGACAGGGTGGCGACGAGCAGTACTTC. Its protein product is CASSSRGQGGDEQYF. The V call is TRBV5-4, the J call TRBJ2-7, with 9 bases that match TRBD1. The CDR3 consists of 15 residues. The germline gives CDR1 SGHNT, CDR2 YYREEE (reference sequence). After removal of 3 bases from V and 5 bases from J, the junction contained 9 bases not matched to a gene.